A selection of T cell receptor beta chains follows, all from one sample in a study of PD-1 blockade in classical Hodgkin lymphoma. Data came from immunoSEQ multiplex PCR; TCRdb stores just in-frame clones and leaves some out. The sample has tens of thousands of clones, around 80% seen once; the top ten hold approximately 18%. Sequencing was performed on peripheral blood mononuclear cells (PBMCs), taken before the second cycle of nivolumab. The receptors were sampled from a human donor with classical Hodgkin lymphoma. The CDR3 runs from the conserved cysteine through the conserved F or W. A D gene is named only where the DNA matches it firmly. The size field is filled for only some rows; it gives once, few, many or a size class.

V: TRBV5-5
D: .
size: .
J: TRBJ1-5
CDR3: CASSLNSNQPQHF
DNA: TGTGCCAGCAGCTTAAATAGCAATCAGCCCCAGCATTTT

V: TRBV6-1
D: .
size: .
J: TRBJ1-5
CDR3: CASSVNSNQPQHF
DNA: TGTGCCAGCAGTGTAAATAGCAATCAGCCCCAGCATTTT

V: TRBV27
D: TRBD2
size: .
J: TRBJ2-5
CDR3: CASARGSPTPNQETQYF
DNA: TGTGCCAGCGCCCGCGGGAGTCCCACCCCCAATCAAGAGACCCAGTACTTC

V: TRBV7-9
D: TRBD1
size: .
J: TRBJ2-3
CDR3: CASSPQGAVSTDTQYF
DNA: TGTGCCAGCAGCCCGCAGGGGGCTGTGAGCACAGATACGCAGTATTTT

V: TRBV6-5
D: TRBD1
size: .
J: TRBJ1-2
CDR3: CASREDRGTDGYTF
DNA: TGTGCCAGCAGAGAAGACAGGGGGACAGATGGCTACACCTTC

V: TRBV5-1
D: TRBD2
size: once
J: TRBJ2-1
CDR3: CASSPTSGAANEQFF
DNA: TGCGCCAGCAGTCCGACTAGCGGAGCCGCCAATGAGCAGTTCTTC

V: TRBV19
D: .
size: .
J: TRBJ1-1
CDR3: CASRTSGEAFF
DNA: TGTGCCAGTAGGACATCAGGGGAAGCTTTCTTT

V: TRBV11-2
D: .
size: .
J: TRBJ2-2
CDR3: CASSWGVRNTGELFF
DNA: TGTGCCAGCAGCTGGGGGGTCCGGAACACCGGGGAGCTGTTTTTT

V: TRBV6-6
D: .
size: .
J: TRBJ2-2
CDR3: CASSRTANTGELFF
DNA: TGTGCCAGCAGTAGGACGGCGAACACCGGGGAGCTGTTTTTT

V: TRBV6-5
D: TRBD1
size: .
J: TRBJ1-3
CDR3: CASRQQGWSGNTIYF
DNA: TGTGCCAGCAGGCAACAGGGGTGGTCTGGAAACACCATATATTTT

V: TRBV27
D: TRBD1
size: .
J: TRBJ2-3
CDR3: CASSLAGQGFADTQYF
DNA: TGTGCCAGCAGTTTAGCGGGACAGGGTTTCGCAGATACGCAGTATTTT

V: TRBV27
D: TRBD1
size: medium-sized
J: TRBJ1-2
CDR3: CASSLTSQGAGGYTF
DNA: TGTGCCAGCAGTTTAACCTCACAGGGGGCGGGTGGCTACACCTTC

V: TRBV6-1
D: TRBD1
size: .
J: TRBJ1-5
CDR3: CASIGQGHNQPQHF
DNA: TGTGCCAGCATTGGACAGGGCCATAATCAGCCCCAGCATTTT

V: TRBV14
D: .
size: .
J: TRBJ2-7
CDR3: CASSPQGYEQYF
DNA: TGTGCCAGCAGCCCCCAGGGTTACGAGCAGTACTTC

V: TRBV5-1
D: TRBD1
size: .
J: TRBJ1-4
CDR3: CASSLAGQATNEKLFF
DNA: TGCGCCAGCAGCTTGGCCGGACAGGCAACTAATGAAAAACTGTTTTTT

V: TRBV14
D: .
size: .
J: TRBJ2-6
CDR3: CASSPPWAGANVLTF
DNA: TGTGCCAGCAGCCCTCCCTGGGCTGGGGCCAACGTCCTGACTTTC

V: TRBV10-3
D: TRBD1
size: .
J: TRBJ1-5
CDR3: CAISVDRGQPQHF
DNA: TGTGCCATCAGTGTCGACAGGGGCCAGCCCCAGCATTTT

V: TRBV4-1
D: TRBD1
size: .
J: TRBJ2-1
CDR3: CASSQDWTGGRNEQFF
DNA: TGCGCCAGCAGCCAAGACTGGACAGGGGGCAGGAATGAGCAGTTCTTC

V: TRBV10-3
D: TRBD1
size: .
J: TRBJ1-2
CDR3: CAITEGAFYGYTF
DNA: TGTGCCATCACCGAGGGGGCCTTTTATGGCTACACCTTC

V: TRBV6-1
D: TRBD2
size: .
J: TRBJ2-1
CDR3: CASSVSGRGNEQFF
DNA: TGTGCCAGCAGTGTCAGCGGGAGGGGAAATGAGCAGTTCTTC

V: TRBV6-5
D: .
size: .
J: TRBJ2-7
CDR3: CASSVQRVSYEQYF
DNA: TGTGCCAGCAGCGTTCAGCGGGTCTCCTACGAGCAGTACTTC

V: TRBV7-2
D: TRBD2
size: .
J: TRBJ2-1
CDR3: CASSLAGGPHEQFF
DNA: TGTGCCAGCAGCTTAGCGGGAGGGCCCCATGAGCAGTTCTTC

V: TRBV5-1
D: .
size: .
J: TRBJ1-2
CDR3: CASSLDGANYGYTF
DNA: TGCGCCAGCAGCTTGGACGGTGCTAACTATGGCTACACCTTC

V: TRBV5-1
D: TRBD2
size: .
J: TRBJ2-1
CDR3: CAPMTSGSYNEQFF
DNA: TGCGCCCCTATGACTAGCGGCTCCTACAATGAGCAGTTCTTC

V: TRBV19
D: .
size: .
J: TRBJ1-1
CDR3: CASSIRRPYPTEAFF
DNA: TGTGCCAGTAGTATCCGCCGTCCTTACCCAACTGAAGCTTTCTTT

V: TRBV7-9
D: TRBD2
size: .
J: TRBJ2-1
CDR3: CASSDTSGLSYNEQFF
DNA: TGTGCCAGCAGCGACACTAGCGGGCTCTCCTACAATGAGCAGTTCTTC

V: TRBV4-1
D: .
size: .
J: TRBJ2-2
CDR3: CASSQEQTRANTGELFF
DNA: TGCGCCAGCAGCCAAGAACAGACTCGCGCGAACACCGGGGAGCTGTTTTTT

V: TRBV5-6
D: TRBD2
size: .
J: TRBJ2-1
CDR3: CASSSRTSVSSYNEQFF
DNA: TGTGCCAGCAGCTCAAGGACTAGCGTTAGCTCCTACAATGAGCAGTTCTTC

V: TRBV28
D: .
size: few
J: TRBJ2-2
CDR3: CASSFRRLGKGSTGELFF
DNA: TGTGCCAGCAGTTTTAGGCGGCTAGGAAAGGGTAGCACCGGGGAGCTGTTTTTT

V: TRBV27
D: .
size: .
J: TRBJ1-3
CDR3: CASSLNGRHGTIYF
DNA: TGTGCCAGCAGTTTAAACGGCCGGCACGGCACCATATATTTT

V: TRBV7-9
D: .
size: few
J: TRBJ1-1
CDR3: CASSLEEGTEAFF
DNA: TGTGCCAGCAGCTTAGAAGAGGGCACTGAAGCTTTCTTT

V: TRBV28
D: .
size: .
J: TRBJ2-3
CDR3: CASSFSSSTDTQYF
DNA: TGTGCCAGCAGTTTTTCGTCGAGCACAGATACGCAGTATTTT

V: TRBV6-4
D: TRBD2
size: .
J: TRBJ2-1
CDR3: CASSDSPTSGRAFF
DNA: TGTGCCAGCAGTGACTCGCCTACTAGCGGGAGAGCGTTCTTC

V: TRBV6-1
D: .
size: .
J: TRBJ1-1
CDR3: CASSEAIGAIALHTEAFF
DNA: TGTGCCAGCAGTGAAGCGATAGGGGCAATAGCCCTTCACACTGAAGCTTTCTTT

V: TRBV2
D: TRBD1
size: .
J: TRBJ1-5
CDR3: CASWRGQGGQPQHF
DNA: TGTGCCAGCTGGAGGGGGCAGGGAGGCCAGCCCCAGCATTTT

V: TRBV9
D: TRBD1
size: .
J: TRBJ2-3
CDR3: CASSGQGEDTQYF
DNA: TGTGCCAGCAGCGGACAGGGTGAAGATACGCAGTATTTT

V: TRBV6-5
D: .
size: .
J: TRBJ1-1
CDR3: CASRPTGRTEAFF
DNA: TGTGCCAGCAGGCCGACAGGACGCACTGAAGCTTTCTTT

V: TRBV6-1
D: .
size: .
J: TRBJ2-1
CDR3: CASSDNHGGEQFF
DNA: TGTGCCAGCAGTGATAACCATGGTGGTGAGCAGTTCTTC

V: TRBV10-3
D: TRBD2
size: .
J: TRBJ2-1
CDR3: CAISEGTSRHNEQFF
DNA: TGTGCCATCAGTGAAGGGACTAGCAGACACAATGAGCAGTTCTTC

V: TRBV5-1
D: TRBD2
size: .
J: TRBJ2-1
CDR3: CASSLGPGGEQFF
DNA: TGCGCCAGCAGCTTGGGTCCGGGAGGTGAGCAGTTCTTC

V: TRBV7-8
D: .
size: .
J: TRBJ2-3
CDR3: CASSLGRAFIISTDTQYF
DNA: TGTGCCAGCAGCCTCGGGAGAGCCTTTATTATTAGCACAGATACGCAGTATTTT

V: TRBV27
D: TRBD2
size: .
J: TRBJ2-2
CDR3: CASRAPGTGGTGELFF
DNA: TGTGCCAGCAGGGCCCCCGGGACCGGGGGGACCGGGGAGCTGTTTTTT

V: TRBV6-1
D: TRBD1
size: few
J: TRBJ1-3
CDR3: CASSETGTGMSPIYF
DNA: TGTGCCAGCAGTGAAACCGGGACAGGGATGTCTCCCATATATTTT

V: TRBV29-1
D: TRBD1
size: .
J: TRBJ2-5
CDR3: CSVGQGETQYF
DNA: TGCAGCGTTGGACAGGGGGAGACCCAGTACTTC

V: TRBV11-2
D: .
size: .
J: TRBJ1-5
CDR3: CASSLGSLLSNQPQHF
DNA: TGTGCCAGCAGCTTAGGAAGCTTACTTAGCAATCAGCCCCAGCATTTT

V: TRBV6-1
D: .
size: .
J: TRBJ2-6
CDR3: CASSDRDSGANVLTF
DNA: TGTGCCAGCAGTGACAGAGACTCTGGGGCCAACGTCCTGACTTTC

V: TRBV27
D: .
size: once
J: TRBJ1-4
CDR3: CARRVATNEKLFF
DNA: TGTGCCAGGAGAGTTGCAACTAATGAAAAACTGTTTTTT

V: TRBV7-2
D: .
size: .
J: TRBJ2-1
CDR3: CASSLVSGMSSYNEQFF
DNA: TGTGCCAGCAGCTTAGTTTCGGGTATGAGCTCCTACAATGAGCAGTTCTTC

V: TRBV29-1
D: .
size: .
J: TRBJ2-1
CDR3: CSVASVYEQFF
DNA: TGCAGCGTTGCCTCCGTATATGAGCAGTTCTTC

V: TRBV28
D: .
size: once
J: TRBJ1-2
CDR3: CASSFRSNYGYTF
DNA: TGTGCCAGCAGTTTTCGGTCAAACTATGGCTACACCTTC

V: TRBV30
D: .
size: few
J: TRBJ2-1
CDR3: CAWSVVGGNSYNEQFF
DNA: TGTGCCTGGAGTGTCGTCGGCGGTAACTCCTACAATGAGCAGTTCTTC

V: TRBV7-9
D: TRBD2
size: .
J: TRBJ2-7
CDR3: CASSFPPGLAGGGFYEQYF
DNA: TGTGCCAGCAGCTTTCCCCCAGGACTAGCGGGGGGTGGGTTTTACGAGCAGTACTTC

V: TRBV5-6
D: .
size: .
J: TRBJ2-7
CDR3: CASSLASGTSTYEQYF
DNA: TGTGCCAGCAGCTTGGCCTCCGGGACGTCGACCTACGAGCAGTACTTC

V: TRBV6-1
D: .
size: .
J: TRBJ1-5
CDR3: CASSEYRDGQPQHF
DNA: TGTGCCAGCAGTGAATACAGGGACGGGCAGCCCCAGCATTTT

V: TRBV5-4
D: TRBD2
size: few
J: TRBJ2-1
CDR3: CASSRRLAGFYNEQFF
DNA: TGTGCCAGCAGCCGACGATTAGCGGGATTCTACAATGAGCAGTTCTTC

V: TRBV5-1
D: .
size: .
J: TRBJ1-4
CDR3: CASSLLAGTLNEKLFF
DNA: TGCGCCAGCAGCTTGCTAGCGGGGACTTTAAATGAAAAACTGTTTTTT

V: TRBV5-1
D: TRBD2
size: .
J: TRBJ2-7
CDR3: CASSLGSSGGIYEQYF
DNA: TGCGCCAGCAGCTTGGGATCTAGCGGGGGCATCTACGAGCAGTACTTC

V: TRBV5-6
D: .
size: .
J: TRBJ1-2
CDR3: CASSLGEEGFGGYTF
DNA: TGTGCCAGCAGCTTGGGGGAGGAGGGCTTCGGTGGCTACACCTTC

V: TRBV19
D: .
size: few
J: TRBJ1-5
CDR3: CASSLKISNQPQHF
DNA: TGTGCCAGTAGTCTCAAGATTAGCAATCAGCCCCAGCATTTT